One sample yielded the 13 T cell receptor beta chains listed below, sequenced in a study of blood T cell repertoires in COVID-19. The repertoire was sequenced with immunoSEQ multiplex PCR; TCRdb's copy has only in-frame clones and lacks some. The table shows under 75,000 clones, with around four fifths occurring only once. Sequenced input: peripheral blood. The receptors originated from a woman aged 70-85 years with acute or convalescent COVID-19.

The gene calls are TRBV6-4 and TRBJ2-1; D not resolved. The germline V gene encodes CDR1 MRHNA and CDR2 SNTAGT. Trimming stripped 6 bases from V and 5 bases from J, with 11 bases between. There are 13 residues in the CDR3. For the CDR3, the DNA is TGTGCCAGCAGCCGTAGTTCTAACAATGAGCAGTTCTTC. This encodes CASSRSSNNEQFF.

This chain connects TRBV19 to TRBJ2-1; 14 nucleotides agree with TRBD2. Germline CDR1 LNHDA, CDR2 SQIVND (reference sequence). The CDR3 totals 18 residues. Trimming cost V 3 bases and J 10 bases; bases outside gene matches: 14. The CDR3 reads CASSISRRLAGGHREQFF. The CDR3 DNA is TGTGCCAGTAGTATCAGCCGGCGACTAGCGGGGGGGCACAGGGAGCAGTTCTTC. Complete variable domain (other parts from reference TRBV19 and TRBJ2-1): DGGITQSPKYLFRKEGQNVTLSCEQNLNHDAMYWYRQDPGQGLRLIYYSQIVNDFQKGDIAEGYSVSREKKESFPLTVTSAQKNPTAFYLCASSISRRLAGGHREQFFGPGTRLTVL.

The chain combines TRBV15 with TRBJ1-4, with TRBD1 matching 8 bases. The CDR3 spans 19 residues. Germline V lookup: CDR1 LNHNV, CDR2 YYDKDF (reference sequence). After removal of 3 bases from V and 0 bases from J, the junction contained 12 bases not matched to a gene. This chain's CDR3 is CATSSARGTGSATNEKLFF. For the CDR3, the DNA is TGTGCCACCAGCAGTGCTAGGGGGACAGGTTCTGCAACTAATGAAAAACTGTTTTTT.

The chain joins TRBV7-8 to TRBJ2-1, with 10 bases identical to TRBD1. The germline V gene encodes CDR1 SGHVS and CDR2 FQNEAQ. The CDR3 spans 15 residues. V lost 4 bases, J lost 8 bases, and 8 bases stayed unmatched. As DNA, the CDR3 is TGTGCCAGCAGCTACCTATCGACAGGGGGCCATGAGCAGTTCTTC. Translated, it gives CASSYLSTGGHEQFF.

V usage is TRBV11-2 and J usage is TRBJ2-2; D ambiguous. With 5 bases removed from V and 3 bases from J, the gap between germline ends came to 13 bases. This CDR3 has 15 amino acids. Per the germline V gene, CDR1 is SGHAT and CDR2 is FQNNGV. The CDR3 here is CASSQRGVYTGELFF. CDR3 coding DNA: TGTGCCAGCAGCCAACGAGGAGTATACACCGGGGAGCTGTTTTTT.

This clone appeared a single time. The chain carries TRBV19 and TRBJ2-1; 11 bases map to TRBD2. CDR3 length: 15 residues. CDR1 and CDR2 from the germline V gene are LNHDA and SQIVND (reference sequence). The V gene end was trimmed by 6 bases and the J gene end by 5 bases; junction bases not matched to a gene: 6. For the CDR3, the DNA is TGTGCCAGTAGGCTAGCGGGGGGCCCAAACAATGAGCAGTTCTTC. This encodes CASRLAGGPNNEQFF. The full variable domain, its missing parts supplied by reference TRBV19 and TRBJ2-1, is DGGITQSPKYLFRKEGQNVTLSCEQNLNHDAMYWYRQDPGQGLRLIYYSQIVNDFQKGDIAEGYSVSREKKESFPLTVTSAQKNPTAFYLCASRLAGGPNNEQFFGPGTRLTVL.

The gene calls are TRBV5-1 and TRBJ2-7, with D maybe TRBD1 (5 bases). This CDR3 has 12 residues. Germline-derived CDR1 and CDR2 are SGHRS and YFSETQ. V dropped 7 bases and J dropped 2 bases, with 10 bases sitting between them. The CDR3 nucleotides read TGCGCCAGCTCCCTGACAGCCTACGAGCAGTACTTC. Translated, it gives CASSLTAYEQYF.

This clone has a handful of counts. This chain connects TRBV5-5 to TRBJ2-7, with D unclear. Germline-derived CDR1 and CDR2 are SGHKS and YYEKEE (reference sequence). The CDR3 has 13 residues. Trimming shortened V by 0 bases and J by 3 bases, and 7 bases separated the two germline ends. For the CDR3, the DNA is TGTGCCAGCAGCTTGGGGGCAGACTACGAGCAGTACTTC. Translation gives CASSLGADYEQYF.

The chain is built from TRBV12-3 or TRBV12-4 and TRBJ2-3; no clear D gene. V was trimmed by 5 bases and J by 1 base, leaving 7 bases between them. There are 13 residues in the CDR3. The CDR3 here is CASSIQGTDTQYF. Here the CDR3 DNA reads TGTGCCAGCAGTATCCAGGGCACAGATACGCAGTATTTT.

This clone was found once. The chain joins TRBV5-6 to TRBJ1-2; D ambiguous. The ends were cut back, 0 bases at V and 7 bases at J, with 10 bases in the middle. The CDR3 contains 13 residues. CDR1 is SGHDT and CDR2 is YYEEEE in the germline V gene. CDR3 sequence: CASSLGLAGGYTF. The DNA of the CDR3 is TGTGCCAGCAGCTTGGGGTTGGCGGGTGGCTACACCTTC.

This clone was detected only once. As DNA, the CDR3 is TGTGCCAGTAGTACGGAGTACGAGCAGTACTTC. It specifies CASSTEYEQYF. The J gene is TRBJ2-7, the V gene TRBV19, with D uncertain. V lost 4 bases and J 4 bases, leaving 5 bases between the germline ends. Per the germline V gene, CDR1 is LNHDA and CDR2 is SQIVND (reference sequence). CDR3 length: 11 residues. Supplemented by reference TRBV19 and TRBJ2-7, the full variable domain reads DGGITQSPKYLFRKEGQNVTLSCEQNLNHDAMYWYRQDPGQGLRLIYYSQIVNDFQKGDIAEGYSVSREKKESFPLTVTSAQKNPTAFYLCASSTEYEQYFGPGTRLTVT.

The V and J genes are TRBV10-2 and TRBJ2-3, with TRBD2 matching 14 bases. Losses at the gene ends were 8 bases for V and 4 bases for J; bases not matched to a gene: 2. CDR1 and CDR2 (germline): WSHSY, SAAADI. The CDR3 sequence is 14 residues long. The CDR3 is CASRLAGGSDTQYF. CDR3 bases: TGCGCCAGCCGACTAGCGGGGGGGTCAGATACGCAGTATTTT.

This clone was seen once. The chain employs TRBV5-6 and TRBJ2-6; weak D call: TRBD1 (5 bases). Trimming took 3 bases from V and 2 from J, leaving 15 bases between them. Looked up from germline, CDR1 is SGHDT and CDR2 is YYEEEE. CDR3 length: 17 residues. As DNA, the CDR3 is TGTGCCAGCAGCTATCAGGGTATTGTAGCTGGGGCCAACGTCCTGACTTTC. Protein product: CASSYQGIVAGANVLTF.